The 25 T cell receptor beta chains reported below all come from one sample, sequenced in a study of siplizumab effects on memory and regulatory T cells. Data came from immunoSEQ multiplex PCR; TCRdb stores just in-frame clones and leaves some out. The table has roughly 100,000 clones, 92% seen once; the top ten hold 0.9% to 1.3%. Sequencing used CD4+ T cells sorted from blood. All receptors come from a human donor in good health.

V and J are TRBV19 and TRBJ2-2, with 9 bases that match TRBD1. Germline trimming cut 4 bases from V and 4 bases from J; bases unmatched to any gene: 1. The CDR3 is 14 amino acids. Germline lookup yields CDR1 LNHDA and CDR2 SQIVND (reference sequence). DNA of the CDR3: TGTGCCAGTAGTAGGACAGGGGTCACCGGGGAGCTGTTTTTT. It translates to CASSRTGVTGELFF.

This chain joins TRBV7-3 and TRBJ2-1, with TRBD2 identical over 9 bases. V was clipped by 5 bases and J by 6 bases; unmatched bases: 2. Germline loops: CDR1 SGHTA, CDR2 FQGTGA. CDR3 length equals 13 residues. This CDR3 reads CASSRGRGNEQFF. The CDR3 DNA reads as TGTGCCAGCAGCCGCGGGAGGGGCAATGAGCAGTTCTTC.

The chain joins TRBV2 to TRBJ2-3, with unresolved D. The germline gives CDR1 SNHLY, CDR2 FYNNEI. The V gene lost 6 bases and the J gene lost 1 base, with 11 bases spanning the gap. The CDR3 is 14 amino acids. For the CDR3, the DNA is TGTGCCAGCAGACGCAGAGTAGGCACAGATACGCAGTATTTT. This sequence encodes CASRRRVGTDTQYF.

The J gene is TRBJ2-2, the V gene TRBV25-1; no firm D call. CDR3 length: 12 amino acids. Germline V lookup: CDR1 MGHDK, CDR2 SYGVNS. V lost 7 bases to trimming and J lost 9 bases, with 12 bases between them. For the CDR3, the DNA is TGTGCCAGCAATAGGGCCGGCCGGGAGCTGTTTTTT. It translates to CASNRAGRELFF.

This CDR3 is CASSENRGYGIQYF. For the CDR3, the DNA is TGTGCCAGCAGTGAAAACCGGGGTTACGGCATTCAGTACTTC. The chain joins TRBV2 to TRBJ2-4; a weak D match, TRBD2 (5 bases). V was trimmed by 2 bases and J by 9 bases, leaving 14 bases between them. CDR1 and CDR2 (germline): SNHLY, FYNNEI. The length of the CDR3 is 14 residues.

The V call is TRBV4-2, the J call TRBJ2-1, with D possibly matching TRBD1 (5 bases). CDR1 is LGHNA, CDR2 YNFKEQ, per germline. This CDR3 comprises 15 residues. Trimming shortened V by 0 bases and J by 4 bases, and 10 bases separated the two germline ends. The CDR3 region has the DNA TGTGCCAGCAGCCAAGAATTACAGGTTTACAATGAGCAGTTCTTC. Translation gives CASSQELQVYNEQFF.

This clone was seen a few times. The gene calls are TRBV7-6 and TRBJ2-5, with D tentatively TRBD1 or TRBD2 (5 bases each). From germline, CDR1 is SGHVS and CDR2 FNYEAQ. The CDR3 covers 12 residues. V lost 5 bases to trimming and J lost 5 bases, with 9 bases between them. The CDR3 loop is CASSAGDETQYF. In DNA, the CDR3 is TGTGCCAGCAGCGCCGGGGACGAGACCCAGTACTTC.

The V gene is TRBV5-1, the J gene TRBJ2-6; D is possibly TRBD1 (6 bases). The germline V gene has CDR1 SGHRS and CDR2 YFSETQ. The CDR3 totals 14 residues. V was shortened by 7 bases and J by 0 bases, with 8 bases between the two germline ends. The CDR3 sequence: CASVQGSGANVLTF. The CDR3 DNA reads TGCGCCAGCGTACAGGGCTCTGGGGCCAACGTCCTGACTTTC. Complete variable domain (other parts from reference TRBV5-1 and TRBJ2-6): KAGVTQTPRYLIKTRGQQVTLSCSPISGHRSVSWYQQTPGQGLQFLFEYFSETQRNKGNFPGRFSGRQFSNSRSEMNVSTLELGDSALYLCASVQGSGANVLTFGAGSRLTVL.

The chain uses TRBV4-2 and TRBJ2-2, with 7 bases identical to TRBD2. The CDR3 consists of 15 residues. Germline V CDR1 and CDR2: LGHNA, YNFKEQ. The junction had 10 bases not matched to a gene; V was cut back by 6 bases and J by 6 bases. The CDR3 region has the DNA TGTGCCAGCAGTCGCGCGGGAGAAGGGGCCGGGGAGCTGTTTTTT. It is translated as CASSRAGEGAGELFF.

The rearrangement links TRBV10-2 to TRBJ2-1, with 12 bases fitting TRBD2. Per germline, CDR1 WSHSY and CDR2 SAAADI. After removal of 0 bases from V and 0 bases from J, the junction contained 12 bases not matched to a gene. This CDR3 is 21 amino acids long. The CDR3 region is CASSESPFLAGGPSSYNEQFF. In DNA, the CDR3 is TGCGCCAGCAGTGAGTCGCCCTTTCTAGCGGGAGGGCCGAGCTCCTACAATGAGCAGTTCTTC.

V and J are TRBV6-6 and TRBJ2-7; 8 positions agree with TRBD1. V trimming: 2 bases; J trimming: 3 bases; junction bases outside the gene matches: 3. The CDR3 extends over 14 amino acids. Germline V gene sequence: CDR1 MNHNY, CDR2 SVGAGI (reference sequence). The CDR3: CASSYGQGGYEQYF. The CDR3 DNA is TGTGCCAGCAGTTACGGACAGGGTGGCTACGAGCAGTACTTC.

The V call is TRBV5-4, the J call TRBJ2-3, with TRBD2 matching over 11 bases. Germline V CDR1 and CDR2: SGHNT, YYREEE (reference sequence). The V gene end was trimmed by 2 bases and the J gene end by 2 bases; junction bases not matched to a gene: 4. The length of the CDR3 is 16 residues. The chain's CDR3 is CASSLSGLADTDTQYF. Here the CDR3 DNA reads TGTGCCAGCAGCTTATCGGGACTAGCGGACACAGATACGCAGTATTTT.

This chain uses TRBV6-1 with TRBJ2-2, with TRBD2 identical over 10 bases. The J segment lost 6 bases and the V segment lost 2 bases, leaving 9 bases of the junction unmatched. CDR1 is MNHNS and CDR2 is SASEGT in the germline V gene. The CDR3 has 17 residues. The CDR3 DNA follows: TGTGCCAGCAGTGAAATTCTAGCGGGAGTCTCGCCCGGGGAGCTGTTTTTT. Its protein product is CASSEILAGVSPGELFF.

The CDR3 DNA follows: TGCGCCAGCAGCTTGGATACTAGCGGTTACAATGAGCAGTTCTTC. It is translated as CASSLDTSGYNEQFF. J is TRBJ2-1 and V is TRBV5-1; TRBD2 aligns across 8 bases. The CDR3 contains 15 residues. J was trimmed by 4 bases and V by 0 bases; bases with no gene match: 3. The germline V gene has CDR1 SGHRS and CDR2 YFSETQ. Looking up the rest from reference TRBV5-1 and TRBJ2-1 gives the full variable domain: KAGVTQTPRYLIKTRGQQVTLSCSPISGHRSVSWYQQTPGQGLQFLFEYFSETQRNKGNFPGRFSGRQFSNSRSEMNVSTLELGDSALYLCASSLDTSGYNEQFFGPGTRLTVL.

This clone is a singleton in its sample. The rearrangement links TRBV7-2 to TRBJ1-3, with D possibly being TRBD1 (5 bases). From germline, CDR1 is SGHTA and CDR2 FQGNSA. V gave up 5 bases and J gave up 4 bases, with 18 bases separating them. This CDR3 has 16 amino acids. The CDR3 nucleotides are TGTGCCAGCAGCCCCCGACTCGGGGGTACCGGAAACACCATATATTTT. This sequence encodes CASSPRLGGTGNTIYF.

The CDR3 loop reads CASSSTVTNYGYTF. CDR3 coding DNA: TGCGCCAGCAGCTCGACAGTAACAAACTATGGCTACACCTTC. The chain links TRBV5-1 to TRBJ1-2; TRBD1 might be the D (5 bases). Germline V gene sequence: CDR1 SGHRS, CDR2 YFSETQ. The CDR3 runs 14 residues. Trimming left V 3 bases short and J 2 bases short, with 11 bases between.

The chain combines TRBV27 with TRBJ2-5; 14 nucleotides agree with TRBD2. J lost 5 bases, V lost 0 bases, and 5 bases had no gene match. CDR3 length: 17 residues. The germline V gene has CDR1 MNHEY and CDR2 SMNVEV (reference sequence). The CDR3 sequence: CASSLSGLAGVGETQYF. The CDR3 region has the DNA TGTGCCAGCAGTTTATCGGGACTAGCGGGAGTAGGGGAGACCCAGTACTTC.

This chain connects TRBV18 to TRBJ1-1; no clear D gene. CDR1 is KGHSH, CDR2 LQKENI, per germline. CDR3 length: 15 residues. Between the trimmed V and J ends, which lost 1 base and 5 bases, there was a span of 14 bases. The CDR3 DNA sequence: TGTGCCAGCTCACCACTGCCTAGCGCGGGAACTGAAGCTTTCTTT. Its protein is CASSPLPSAGTEAFF. Variable domain in full (rest from reference TRBV18 and TRBJ1-1): NAGVMQNPRHLVRRRGQEARLRCSPMKGHSHVYWYRQLPEEGLKFMVYLQKENIIDESGMPKERFSAEFPKEGPSILRIQQVVRGDSAAYFCASSPLPSAGTEAFFGQGTRLTVV.

V and J are TRBV27 and TRBJ1-1; tentatively, D is TRBD1 (5 bases). The length of the CDR3 is 13 residues. Trimming pared 3 bases from V and 7 bases from J, leaving 12 bases between. In germline, CDR1 is MNHEY, CDR2 SMNVEV (reference sequence). CDR3: CASSFHGGGEAFF. CDR3 bases: TGTGCCAGCAGTTTCCATGGGGGAGGTGAAGCTTTCTTT.

V gene TRBV5-8 combines with J gene TRBJ2-7; 9 bases are a match to TRBD1. The CDR3 is 15 residues long. Germline V gene data show CDR1 as SGHTS and CDR2 as YDEGEE. The V segment lost 4 bases and the J segment 6 bases; nucleotides outside the gene matches: 11. CDR3 amino acids: CASSMGRDRVVEQYF. The CDR3 DNA reads TGTGCCAGCAGCATGGGCCGGGACAGGGTGGTCGAGCAGTACTTC.

This clone occurred once. The germline gene is not matched at one end of the junction; a read error may be the cause. The V call is TRBV19, the J call TRBJ1-1, with TRBD1 matching 8 bases. CDR1 is LNHDA and CDR2 is SQIVND in the germline V gene (reference sequence). This CDR3 contains 14 residues. CDR3 bases: TGTGCCAGTAGTCTAGACAGGGGTTCAACTGAAGCTTTCTTT. As protein: CASSLDRGSTEAFF.

The rearrangement links TRBV4-2 to TRBJ1-6; tentatively, D is TRBD1 (5 bases). The CDR3 loop spans 15 amino acids. Trimming shortened V by 0 bases and J by 14 bases, and 17 bases separated the two germline ends. Germline assignment: CDR1 LGHNA and CDR2 YNFKEQ. CDR3 in DNA: TGTGCCAGCAGCCAAGAGGCGAGGCAGGGTGGGGCCCTCCACTTT. Amino acids: CASSQEARQGGALHF.

The rearrangement joins TRBV2 to TRBJ2-2; 7 bases are a match to TRBD1. The CDR3 runs to 13 residues. CDR1 is SNHLY, CDR2 FYNNEI, per germline. V was clipped by 8 bases and J by 6 bases; unmatched bases: 6. The CDR3 reads CASGDTGAGELFF. DNA for the CDR3: TGTGCCAGCGGGGATACAGGGGCCGGGGAGCTGTTTTTT.

The CDR3 spells CASSLLAQGDQAFF. The CDR3 nucleotides are TGCGCCAGCAGCTTGTTGGCGCAGGGAGATCAAGCTTTCTTT. The V call is TRBV5-1, the J call TRBJ1-1; tentative D call: TRBD1 (5 bases). Germline CDR1 SGHRS, CDR2 YFSETQ. The CDR3 loop spans 14 amino acids. The ends were cut back, 1 base at V and 9 bases at J, with 16 bases in the middle.

This sequence joins TRBV28 and TRBJ2-1; no firm D call. The CDR3 consists of 13 residues. Germline V gene lookup returns CDR1 MDHEN and CDR2 SYDVKM. V lost 1 base and J lost 8, with 9 bases in between. The CDR3 loop is CASSLLVGYEQFF. In nucleotides, the CDR3 is TGTGCCAGCAGTTTATTAGTAGGCTATGAGCAGTTCTTC. The full variable domain, with the rest looked up from reference TRBV28 and TRBJ2-1, is DVKVTQSSRYLVKRTGEKVFLECVQDMDHENMFWYRQDPGLGLRLIYFSYDVKMKEKGDIPEGYSVSREKKERFSLILESASTNQTSMYLCASSLLVGYEQFFGPGTRLTVL.